Listed below are T cell receptor beta chains from one sample, sequenced in a study of beta chain features in type 1 diabetes. Clones were sequenced by immunoSEQ multiplex PCR, and TCRdb holds only the in-frame ones, with some missing. The table has 45,000 to 60,000 clones, around 45% seen once. Sequencing was performed on stem cell memory CD4+ T cells from blood. The receptor set was obtained from a man younger than 40 with type 1 diabetes. The conserved cysteine and the conserved F or W are not part of the CDR3 here. Each record gives: J gene, clone size, V gene, CDR3 protein. Part of the rows lack a size; the others show once, few, many or a class for expanded clones.

>TRBJ1-2|NA|TRBV30
AWNGGGERVYGYT
>TRBJ1-2|NA|TRBV19
ASSSGTGLTNYGYT
>TRBJ2-1|few|TRBV18
ASSRTSQSYNEQF
>TRBJ2-3|NA|TRBV7-9
ASSLSGLRTDTQY
>TRBJ2-1|NA|TRBV13
ASSLEGLAGGVRNYNEQF
>TRBJ2-1|NA|TRBV9
ASSGGTSGSRNEQF
>TRBJ2-3|NA|TRBV29-1
SVESSGGTDTQY
>TRBJ2-4|few|TRBV29-1
SVEQRNIQY
>TRBJ2-2|NA|TRBV11-2
ASSYQLAAFTGELF
>TRBJ1-3|NA|TRBV2
ASSGLISGNTIY
>TRBJ2-5|NA|TRBV5-1
ASSPNQETQY
>TRBJ1-3|NA|TRBV7-9
ASSPRAGDSGNTIY
>TRBJ1-3|NA|TRBV5-1
ASSLAWGRGNTIY
>TRBJ2-3|NA|TRBV28
ASRWSSADTQY
>TRBJ1-2|NA|TRBV5-1
ASSLSTGEYGYT
>TRBJ2-5|NA|TRBV27
ASSLGTGEETQY
>TRBJ2-3|few|TRBV5-1
ASSLSGYGTDTQY
>TRBJ2-1|NA|TRBV6-1
ASTITDEQF
>TRBJ1-4|NA|TRBV6-6
ASKGVEKLF
>TRBJ2-1|few|TRBV11-1
ASSFEGSGGNEQF
>TRBJ2-5|NA|TRBV19
ASSTADQETQY
>TRBJ1-2|NA|TRBV18
ASSHFNRDREHGYT
>TRBJ2-5|NA|TRBV6-5
ASSFSSWGRETQY
>TRBJ2-7|NA|TRBV7-9
ASRRDRGTYEQY
>TRBJ2-7|few|TRBV5-6
ASSLGGGVGEQY
>TRBJ2-3|NA|TRBV28
ASRTSGKLDTQY
>NA|NA|TRBV7-9
ASSLGGSGYEQY
>TRBJ2-1|NA|TRBV5-8
ASIPRGTYEQF
>TRBJ2-7|few|TRBV7-2
ASRPRAGTYEQY
>TRBJ2-1|few|TRBV5-4
ASSPPGGKVYNEQF
>TRBJ2-3|once|TRBV6-5
ASRPGYSTDTQY
>TRBJ1-2|NA|TRBV30
AWSARTGGGYT
>TRBJ2-1|NA|TRBV2
ASDGVWTGPRNEQF
>TRBJ2-3|NA|TRBV28
ASSSRGGGYTQY
>TRBJ1-2|few|TRBV7-9
ASSLKGTENGYT
>TRBJ2-2|NA|TRBV5-4
ASSLGLAGGNTGELF
>TRBJ1-4|NA|TRBV7-8
ASSLGALEKLF
>TRBJ2-3|NA|TRBV28
ASSWVIAGVEDTQY
>TRBJ2-3|few|TRBV15
ATKDRNTDTQY
>TRBJ2-2|NA|TRBV19
ASSFSGLAANTGELF
>TRBJ2-7|few|TRBV4-2
ASSQEERSSYEQY
>TRBJ2-3|few|TRBV7-2
ASSPGLAMGTDTQY
>TRBJ2-3|few|TRBV25-1
ASSEPRTADTQY
>TRBJ2-2|NA|TRBV5-1
ASSLALANTGELF
>TRBJ2-1|NA|TRBV9
ASTSREGPYNEQF
>TRBJ2-5|NA|TRBV11-2
ASSFGLQETQY
>TRBJ1-3|NA|TRBV27
ASSSFSGNTIY
>TRBJ1-3|NA|TRBV25-1
ASSRLGPGNTIY
>TRBJ1-1|few|TRBV19
ASLISRGTEAF
>TRBJ1-4|few|TRBV2
ASSEGRGSEKLF
>TRBJ2-1|NA|TRBV7-9
ASSEGLAGGLMLNEQF
>TRBJ1-3|NA|TRBV28
ASSLESVNSGNTIY
>TRBJ1-2|once|TRBV5-6
ASSSLQGSGGYT
>TRBJ2-1|NA|TRBV28
ASSPSGRARNEQF
>TRBJ2-3|NA|TRBV9
ASSPTSSFTDTQY